The source of this TCR beta chain is a study of blood T cell repertoires in COVID-19. The overall study: There were acute and convalescent COVID-19 samples, and they came from the United States, Italy and Spain. In each case, the material was cDNA or gDNA derived from T cells, B-cell-depleted T cells, or PBMCs.

This clone has only one observation. In the original workflow: Amplified reference gene primers provided the basis for estimating nucleated cell counts. Assay: immunoSEQ multiplex PCR; the TCRdb copy retains only in-frame clones and omits some. V and J calls and clone size are copied from that table; D and trimming were computed from the DNA. The sample shows over 400,000 clones, approximately 85% of them seen only once. CDR1 is SGHTA and CDR2 is FQGNSA in the germline V gene. V trimming: 5 bases; J trimming: 5 bases; junction bases outside the gene matches: 6. This CDR3 is built from 15 residues. The sequence derives from a human donor in a cohort sampled during active COVID-19. The specimen was peripheral blood. The chain combines TRBV7-2 with TRBJ1-5, with 10 bases fitting TRBD1. CDR3 DNA: TGTGCCAGCAGCAAGGACAGGGGGGTCGATCAGCCCCAGCATTTT. Protein: CASSKDRGVDQPQHF. The whole variable domain, filled in from reference TRBV7-2 and TRBJ1-5, reads GAGVSQSPSNKVTEKGKDVELRCDPISGHTALYWYRQSLGQGLEFLIYFQGNSAPDKSGLPSDRFSAERTGGSVSTLTIQRTQQEDSAVYLCASSKDRGVDQPQHFGDGTRLSIL.